This entry concerns a single TCR beta chain. Its antigen is currently unknown. UMI-labeled 5' RACE TRB cDNA libraries were prepared from the cells. From its re-call of the 5' RACE reads, TCRdb lists each CDR3 protein once, without DNA. The sample holds about 6,700 distinct CDR3 sequences. The record originates from a study of CXCR3-negative and CXCR3-positive naive CD8 T cells. Study conclusions and caveats: CXCR3-expressing naive cells carried TRB CDR3s more hydrophobic than those of CXCR3-negative naive cells.

A CD45RO-CCR7+CD27+CD95- profile was what naive CD8+ T cells displayed. This CDR3 contains 15 residues. Germline values: CDR1 MGHDK, CDR2 SYGVNS. The genes are TRBV25-1 and TRBJ2-5; TCRdb selects TRBD2, and the lack of DNA leaves this call unchecked. Sample: naive CXCR3+ CD8+ T cells from blood. Documented subset: CD45RO-CCR7+CD27+CD95- naive CD8+ T cells expressing CXCR3 (TNR3+). This clonotype originated in a human donor in good health. Some clones in this sample may be carry-over from other donors' samples. The CDR3 spells CASSEFGLNQETQYF.